The next 19 T cell receptor beta chains were all read from a single sample in a study of molecular identifiers for immune sequencing clone quantification. TCRdb analysed the PCR reads with MiXCR anew, one entry per CDR3 protein. This repertoire shows 550,000 to 750,000 distinct CDR3 sequences, around 20% found once; its top ten account for 0.7% to 1%. The sequencing input was naive CD8+ T cells from blood, with Jurkat cell RNA spiked in. Sample subset: FACS-sorted CD8+CD4-CCR7+CD45RA+ naive T cells. All receptors derive from a human donor in good health. Some libraries in this study had Jurkat cell RNA spiked in.

This clonotype was recorded a few times. V usage is TRBV27 and J usage is TRBJ2-1, with 7 positions matching TRBD1. Trimming took 5 bases from V and 3 from J; bases not matched to a gene: 13. The germline gives CDR1 MNHEY, CDR2 SMNVEV (reference sequence). This CDR3 contains 17 residues. In DNA, the CDR3 is TGTGCCAGCAGTCAAGGGGGCCCCATTCAGGTCTACAATGAGCAGTTCTTC. This sequence encodes CASSQGGPIQVYNEQFF.

The sample holds a few counts of this clonotype. This chain connects TRBV27 to TRBJ2-2, with D hard to call. Between the trimmed V and J ends, which lost 4 bases and 0 bases, there was a span of 12 bases. Germline assignment: CDR1 MNHEY and CDR2 SMNVEV (reference sequence). The CDR3 has 16 residues. CDR3 amino acids: CASSWAAPTNTGELFF. DNA for the CDR3: TGTGCCAGCAGTTGGGCCGCACCGACGAACACCGGGGAGCTGTTTTTT.

On this clonotype itself: A much bigger clone sits one base away, suggesting this may be a read error. The chain joins TRBV6-6 to TRBJ2-3; 7 bases line up with TRBD2. The CDR3 loop spans 14 amino acids. CDR1 and CDR2 from the germline V gene are MNHNY and SVGAGI (reference sequence). The CDR3 loop reads CARKTSCLADTQCF. In DNA, the CDR3 is TGTGCCAGAAAGACTAGCTGTCTGGCAGATACGCAGTGTTTT.

This clonotype showed up many times. This chain links TRBV14 with TRBJ1-4, with TRBD1 as a possible D gene (6 bases). This CDR3 spans 16 amino acids. The ends were cut back, 0 bases at V and 7 bases at J, with 15 bases in the middle. Germline CDR1 is SGHDN and CDR2 is FVKESK. CDR3 DNA sequence: TGTGCCAGCAGCCAAGATGTGACAGGACGAACTGAAAAACTGTTTTTT. Protein sequence: CASSQDVTGRTEKLFF.

This clonotype came up a few times. CDR3 residues: CATSGWEDGELFF. The DNA for the CDR3 is TGTGCCACCTCAGGGTGGGAGGACGGGGAGCTGTTTTTT. The chain couples TRBV19 to TRBJ2-2; D is possibly TRBD2 (6 bases). CDR1 LNHDA and CDR2 SQIVND come from the germline V gene (reference sequence). This CDR3 is 13 amino acids long. V was cut by 10 bases and J by 7 bases, with 16 bases left in between.

Many counts were recorded for this clonotype. The chain is built from TRBV29-1 and TRBJ2-7; 13 nucleotides agree with TRBD2. CDR1 is SQVTM, CDR2 ANQGSEA, per germline. The J segment lost 12 bases and the V segment lost 5 bases, leaving 10 bases of the junction unmatched. This CDR3 region has 13 residues. CDR3: CSVRERTSGSPYF. The CDR3, as DNA: TGCAGCGTTCGTGAAAGGACTAGCGGGAGTCCGTACTTC.

This clonotype was seen many times. The V gene is TRBV27, the J gene TRBJ2-1; 7 bases are a match to TRBD2. The V gene end was trimmed by 6 bases and the J gene end by 5 bases; junction bases not matched to a gene: 13. This CDR3 is 16 amino acids long. Germline CDR1 reads MNHEY; CDR2 reads SMNVEV (reference sequence). The CDR3 DNA reads TGTGCCAGCAGACCAGCTAGCGGAACAGAAGACAATGAGCAGTTCTTC. It is translated as CASRPASGTEDNEQFF.

This clonotype was counted ten times or more. The CDR3 sequence is CASSLWTGEAFF. The CDR3 coding sequence is TGTGCCAGCAGTTTGTGGACGGGAGAAGCTTTCTTT. The J gene is TRBJ1-1, the V gene TRBV12-3 or TRBV12-4; D unresolved. The germline V and J ends were trimmed by 3 bases and 8 bases, with 10 bases remaining between them. This CDR3 is 12 amino acids long.

About this clonotype: A much larger clone lies a single base off, so this may be a read error. The chain employs TRBV29-1 and TRBJ1-1; D gene uncertain. Germline CDR1 SQVTM, CDR2 ANQGSEA. The CDR3 is 15 residues long. CDR3 DNA: TGCAGCGTTGAATCTTATAAGGCAGCGAACCCTGAAGCTTTCTTT. Translating gives CSVESYKAANPEAFF.

A note on this clonotype: In this CDR3 the conserved last residue, phenylalanine or tryptophan, is missing, so a read error is likely. The chain is built from TRBV4-1 and TRBJ2-7; possible D gene TRBD2, 5 bases. The V and J ends lost 4 bases and 3 bases respectively, with 13 bases between them. The CDR3 extends over 14 amino acids. The V gene's germline CDR1 is MGHRA and CDR2 YSYEKL. The CDR3 region has the DNA TGCGCCAGCAGCCTAGAGCGGTGGGACTACGAGCAGTACCTC. This codes for CASSLERWDYEQYL.

About this clonotype: A clone one base away is much larger, so this may be a read error. The rearrangement uses TRBV11-1 and TRBJ2-5; TRBD1 aligns across 8 bases. The germline CDR1 and CDR2 sequences are SGHAT and FQDESV (reference sequence). The CDR3 totals 15 residues. The CDR3 loop reads CANSSGQGRQETQYF. The CDR3 coding sequence is TGTGCCAACAGCTCCGGACAGGGCCGGCAAGAGACCCAGTACTTC.

This clonotype was counted ten times or more. V is TRBV7-9 and J is TRBJ2-5; D may correspond to TRBD1 or TRBD2 (5 bases each). Between the trimmed V and J ends, which lost 4 bases and 0 bases, there was a span of 15 bases. Germline V lookup: CDR1 SEHNR, CDR2 FQNEAQ (reference sequence). This CDR3 has 16 residues. CDR3 DNA: TGTGCCAGCAGCTCATCCCCGGGGACGGACCAAGAGACCCAGTACTTC. Protein: CASSSSPGTDQETQYF.

This clonotype was counted between two and nine times. The chain is built from TRBV27 and TRBJ2-7; D is possibly TRBD1 or TRBD2 (5 bases each). The CDR3 contains 16 residues. The germline V gene encodes CDR1 MNHEY and CDR2 SMNVEV (reference sequence). V was shortened by 3 bases and J by 4 bases, with 19 bases between the two germline ends. The CDR3 region is CASSFKSPGTLYEQYF. In nucleotides, the CDR3 is TGTGCCAGCAGTTTTAAGTCGCCCGGGACCCTATACGAGCAGTACTTC.

Comment on this clonotype: This may arise from a read error, as a much more abundant clone is one base away. The chain links TRBV9 to TRBJ2-7, with 7 bases aligning to TRBD2. CDR3 length: 15 residues. V gave up 5 bases and J gave up 8 bases; unmatched junction bases: 16. Germline V gene data show CDR1 as SGDLS and CDR2 as YYNGEE. The CDR3 nucleotides are TGTGCCAGCAGTCATGACGGAGCGGGGTCTGGGAAGCAGTACTTC. Translated: CASSHDGAGSGKQYF.

This clonotype has ten or more counts. V and J are TRBV4-3 and TRBJ2-7; TRBD1 might be the D (5 bases). The ends were cut back, 0 bases at V and 6 bases at J, with 12 bases in the middle. This CDR3 comprises 14 residues. Germline V gives CDR1 LGHNA, CDR2 YSLEER. As DNA, the CDR3 is TGCGCCAGCAGCCAAGATCCAGGGCTAGTCGAGCAGTACTTC. Translating gives CASSQDPGLVEQYF.

The sample holds many counts of this clonotype. The rearrangement uses TRBV6-2 or TRBV6-3 and TRBJ2-5; D may be TRBD1 (5 bases). The CDR3 totals 16 residues. CDR1 MNHEY and CDR2 SVGEGT come from the germline V gene. V was clipped by 6 bases and J by 1 base, with 18 bases between them. This chain's CDR3 is CASSWPRQTAQETQYF. The CDR3 bases are TGTGCCAGCAGCTGGCCCAGGCAGACAGCCCAAGAGACCCAGTACTTC.

Ten or more counts support this clonotype. This chain's CDR3 is CAWSTGTGGGDTQYF. The CDR3 coding sequence is TGTGCCTGGAGTACCGGGACAGGGGGTGGAGATACGCAGTATTTT. The V gene is TRBV30, the J gene TRBJ2-3, with 11 bases lining up with TRBD1. The CDR3 is made up of 15 amino acids. Per the germline V gene, CDR1 is GTSNPN and CDR2 is SVGIG (reference sequence). Trimming at V came to 2 bases and at J to 5 bases, leaving 6 bases not matched to a gene.

There are a few counts of this clonotype. This may arise from a read error, as a much more abundant clone is one base away. The chain uses TRBV6-2 or TRBV6-3 and TRBJ1-1, with a possible D match to TRBD1 (6 bases). Germline CDR1 MNHEY, CDR2 SVGEGT. The CDR3 is 13 amino acids. With 5 bases removed from V and 6 bases from J, the gap between germline ends came to 13 bases. In nucleotides, the CDR3 is TGTGCCAGCAGTAGAGGACAGTACGCTGAAGCTTTCTTT. Translation: CASSRGQYAEAFF.

This clonotype was counted between two and nine times. The J gene is TRBJ2-1, the V gene TRBV4-2; no reliable D call. This CDR3 region has 15 residues. Trimming shortened V by 1 base and J by 6 bases, and 13 bases separated the two germline ends. CDR1 is LGHNA, CDR2 YNFKEQ, per germline. The CDR3, as DNA: TGTGCCAGCAGCCAAGCATTTAAGGTTCCCAATGAGCAGTTCTTC. Translation gives CASSQAFKVPNEQFF.